This T cell receptor beta chain comes out of a study of T cells in Graves' hyperthyroidism and ophthalmopathy. Authors of the study amplified TCR beta CDR3 regions from RNA transcripts. A first-round RT-PCR of the TCR CDR3 used the HTBI primer set. MiXCR, applied by TCRdb to the multiplex PCR reads, yields one record per CDR3 protein. The data show 400,000 to 500,000 distinct CDR3 sequences, roughly 13% seen once. This CDR3 has 13 amino acids. The germline CDR1 and CDR2 sequences are MDHEN and SYDVKM. Trimming pared 6 bases from V and 3 bases from J, leaving 9 bases between. The chain is built from TRBV28 and TRBJ1-3, with TRBD1 as a possible D gene (5 bases). This receptor was taken from a woman aged 18-29 years with Graves' hyperthyroidism. The sequencing input was blood. The CDR3 region has the DNA TGTGCCAGCAGAAGGGGAGGTGGAAACACCATATATTTT. Protein product: CASRRGGGNTIYF.